The present entry profiles one T cell receptor (beta chain) with its context. Its antigen is unidentified. This sample stems from a study of CD8+ T cells in alopecia areata. The CDR3 length is 13 residues. CDR1 is WSHSY, CDR2 SAAADI, per germline. The V end was cut by 6 bases, the J end by 4 bases, with 12 bases between. RNA was extracted and reverse transcribed into cDNA as the sequencing template. Assay used: immunoSEQ multiplex PCR; TCRdb lists only in-frame clones, some missing. The table records around 50,000 clones, about 96% of them present only once. Study-wide points: Shared TCR sequences were less clear between patients than in mice, possibly partly from HLA diversity. Scalp lesions, especially in alopecia totalis/universalis, had higher clonality than normal scalp.

The sample was CD8+ T cells sorted from blood, taken at week 0. The receptor's source is a human donor with alopecia areata. The chain combines TRBV10-2 with TRBJ1-2; D is perhaps TRBD1 (6 bases). The CDR3, as DNA: TGCGCCAGCAGACCCGACAGGACCTATGGCTACACCTTC. Translating gives CASRPDRTYGYTF.